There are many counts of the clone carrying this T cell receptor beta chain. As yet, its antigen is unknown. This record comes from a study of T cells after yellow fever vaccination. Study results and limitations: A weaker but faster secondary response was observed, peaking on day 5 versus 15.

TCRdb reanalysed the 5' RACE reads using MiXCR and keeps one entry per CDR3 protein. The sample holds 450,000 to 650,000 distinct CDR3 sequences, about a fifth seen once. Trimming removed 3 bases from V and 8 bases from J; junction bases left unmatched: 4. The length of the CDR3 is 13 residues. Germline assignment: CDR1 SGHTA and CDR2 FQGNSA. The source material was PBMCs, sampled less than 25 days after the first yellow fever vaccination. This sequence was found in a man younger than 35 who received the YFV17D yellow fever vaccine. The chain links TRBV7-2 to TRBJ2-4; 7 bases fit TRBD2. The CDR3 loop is CASSFRAGDIQYF. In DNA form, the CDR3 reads TGTGCCAGCAGCTTTCGGGCGGGAGACATTCAGTACTTC.